This is a list of T cell receptor beta chains from one sample in a study of cytomegalovirus exposure and HLA in healthy donors. Produced via immunoSEQ multiplex PCR; TCRdb's table is partial and in-frame only. The sample carries about 140,000 clones, approximately 80% recorded once. Source material: PBMCs. Receptors originate from a woman aged 45-65 years in good health and CMV-seropositive. Both conserved end residues are part of each CDR3. The order of the fields is D gene, clone size, J gene, V gene, CDR3 DNA, CDR3 protein. The D gene is left open where the match is weak. Clone size is not always given. Where it is, it says once, few, many or a class for expanded clones.

TRBD1 | few | TRBJ2-7 | TRBV11-3 | TGTGCCAGCAGCTTTGGTTCCGGACAGGGGGGAACCTACGAGCAGTACTTC | CASSFGSGQGGTYEQYF
TRBD1 | - | TRBJ1-4 | TRBV18 | TGTGCCAGCTCACCCCCGGGACAGGGAGTCGAAAAACTGTTTTTT | CASSPPGQGVEKLFF
TRBD1 | once | TRBJ2-7 | TRBV15 | TGTGCCACCAGCAGAGCCGGGACAGGGGGCTTCTACGAGCAGTACTTC | CATSRAGTGGFYEQYF
TRBD1 | - | TRBJ2-7 | TRBV5-1 | TGCGCCAGCACGCAGGGGGAGGAGCAGTACTTC | CASTQGEEQYF
- | - | TRBJ2-7 | TRBV6-5 | TGTGCCAGCAGTTATGATTGGGGCAGCTACGAGCAGTACTTC | CASSYDWGSYEQYF
TRBD1 | few | TRBJ2-7 | TRBV9 | TGTGCCAGCAGCGTAGAGGACAGGGACGAGCAGTACTTC | CASSVEDRDEQYF
TRBD2 | - | TRBJ2-7 | TRBV7-8 | TGTGCCAGCAGCTTAAGGGGCGGGGCTAGCGGGGGCGCGACCTACGAGCAGTACTTC | CASSLRGGASGGATYEQYF
- | - | TRBJ2-3 | TRBV4-3 | TGCGCCAGCAGCCAGGCTAACCCCGGAGTTGGAGATACGCAGTATTTT | CASSQANPGVGDTQYF
- | few | TRBJ2-1 | TRBV5-1 | TGCGCCAGCAGCTTGGAAGGAGAAGGCGAGCAGTTCTTC | CASSLEGEGEQFF
TRBD2 | - | TRBJ2-5 | TRBV18 | TGTGCCAGCTCACCACTGGCGGGAGCCGGCCAAGAGACCCAGTACTTC | CASSPLAGAGQETQYF
TRBD1 | - | TRBJ1-1 | TRBV7-9 | TGTGCCAGCAGCTTATGGACAGGGGAGACTGAAGCTTTCTTT | CASSLWTGETEAFF
TRBD1 | once | TRBJ2-7 | TRBV11-3 | TGTGCCAGCAGCCCTGGAACGACAGGGGACGACGAGCAGTACTTC | CASSPGTTGDDEQYF
TRBD2 | - | TRBJ2-7 | TRBV7-2 | TGTGCCAGCGGAGCGGGGGGGCCGAACGAGCAGTACTTC | CASGAGGPNEQYF
TRBD1 | once | TRBJ1-4 | TRBV7-9 | TGTGCCAGCAGCCTACAGGGGGCAGGCGAAAAACTGTTTTTT | CASSLQGAGEKLFF
- | - | TRBJ1-2 | TRBV30 | TGTGCCTGGAGTGTACACCGCCGCTACACCTTC | CAWSVHRRYTF
- | - | TRBJ2-7 | TRBV5-4 | TGTGCCAGCAGCCAGCCAACGGCGGGGGCTGGGGACGAGCAGTACTTC | CASSQPTAGAGDEQYF
TRBD2 | - | TRBJ2-7 | TRBV6-5 | TGTGCCAGCAGTGATAGCGGGGGGACCTACGAGCAGTACTTC | CASSDSGGTYEQYF
- | - | TRBJ1-3 | TRBV5-1 | TGCGCCAGCAGCTTATACGGGGACTCTGGAAACACCATATATTTT | CASSLYGDSGNTIYF
- | - | TRBJ2-7 | TRBV6-5 | TGTGCCAGCAGTTACTCGATTGCGCACTCCTACGAGCAGTACTTC | CASSYSIAHSYEQYF
- | few | TRBJ1-3 | TRBV9 | TGTGCCAGCAGCGTAGCAGAGGCAGCTGCTGGAAACACCATATATTTT | CASSVAEAAAGNTIYF
TRBD1 | - | TRBJ1-1 | TRBV6-4 | TGTGCCAGCAGTGACTCCGGGACAGGAGCTTTCTTT | CASSDSGTGAFF
- | - | TRBJ1-1 | TRBV25-1 | TGTGCCAGCAGTGAATATCCAGATGAAGCTTTCTTT | CASSEYPDEAFF
- | - | TRBJ2-5 | TRBV6-1 | TGTGCCAGCACGCCGCCCCGGGGGAGGCAGGAGACCCAGTACTTC | CASTPPRGRQETQYF
TRBD1 | - | TRBJ1-1 | TRBV2 | TGTGCCAGCAGCCGACAGGGGGCTAACACTGAAGCTTTCTTT | CASSRQGANTEAFF
TRBD1 | - | TRBJ2-7 | TRBV27 | TGTGCCAGCAGTTTTAGGGACAGACCCTACGAGCAGTACTTC | CASSFRDRPYEQYF
- | - | TRBJ1-2 | TRBV9 | TGTGCCAGCAGCGTAGCTGGGCCCCAGATCTATGGCTACACCTTC | CASSVAGPQIYGYTF
- | - | TRBJ2-1 | TRBV4-2 | TGTGCCAGCAGCCAAGGGAAAGACAGGAATGAGCAGTTCTTC | CASSQGKDRNEQFF
- | - | TRBJ2-2 | TRBV28 | TGTGCCAGCAGCTACATTAAGGGCGGGGCGGGGGAGCTGTTTTTT | CASSYIKGGAGELFF
TRBD1 | - | TRBJ2-1 | TRBV7-9 | TGTGCCAGCAGCCGAGGGACAGGGTCCTACAATGAGCAGTTCTTC | CASSRGTGSYNEQFF
- | - | TRBJ1-1 | TRBV13 | TGTGCCAGCAGCCGATCCGGGACAAAGGCTGAAGCTTTCTTT | CASSRSGTKAEAFF
- | - | TRBJ1-4 | TRBV30 | TGTGCCTGGAGTCCCGGGGGATTAACTAATGAAAAACTGTTTTTT | CAWSPGGLTNEKLFF
TRBD1 | - | TRBJ1-6 | TRBV5-1 | TGCGCCAGCAGCGACCAGGGGGCAAGGAATTCACCCCTCCACTTT | CASSDQGARNSPLHF
- | - | TRBJ2-3 | TRBV28 | TGTGCCAGCAGTTCTCCCCTGGATACGCAGTATTTT | CASSSPLDTQYF
TRBD1 | few | TRBJ2-1 | TRBV6-4 | TGTGCCAGCAGTGACTGGGGACAGGGGGCGTTTGAGCAGTTCTTC | CASSDWGQGAFEQFF
TRBD1 | - | TRBJ2-5 | TRBV19 | TGTGCCAGCGGACAGGGCCTTCAAGAGACCCAGTACTTC | CASGQGLQETQYF
TRBD1 | few | TRBJ1-5 | TRBV9 | TGTGCCAGCAGCGCCGGACAGGGTTTAATCGAGCCCCAGCATTTT | CASSAGQGLIEPQHF
- | - | TRBJ1-2 | TRBV7-3 | TGTGCCAGCAGCTTACCCCTAGGCAGTAACTATGGCTACACCTTC | CASSLPLGSNYGYTF
TRBD1 | once | TRBJ1-1 | TRBV7-3 | TGTGCCAGCAGCCCCGAGGGGGCAACTGAAGCTTTCTTT | CASSPEGATEAFF
- | - | TRBJ1-1 | TRBV6-5 | TGTGCCAGCAGTTACTCGGTGAGGAACACTGAAGCTTTCTTT | CASSYSVRNTEAFF
- | - | TRBJ2-3 | TRBV5-4 | TGTGCCAGCAGCTTCGGTGGCACAGATACGCAGTATTTT | CASSFGGTDTQYF
TRBD1 | - | TRBJ1-1 | TRBV28 | TGTGCCAGCAGCCTAAGGGACAGGGGGCGCGGTTTCTTT | CASSLRDRGRGFF